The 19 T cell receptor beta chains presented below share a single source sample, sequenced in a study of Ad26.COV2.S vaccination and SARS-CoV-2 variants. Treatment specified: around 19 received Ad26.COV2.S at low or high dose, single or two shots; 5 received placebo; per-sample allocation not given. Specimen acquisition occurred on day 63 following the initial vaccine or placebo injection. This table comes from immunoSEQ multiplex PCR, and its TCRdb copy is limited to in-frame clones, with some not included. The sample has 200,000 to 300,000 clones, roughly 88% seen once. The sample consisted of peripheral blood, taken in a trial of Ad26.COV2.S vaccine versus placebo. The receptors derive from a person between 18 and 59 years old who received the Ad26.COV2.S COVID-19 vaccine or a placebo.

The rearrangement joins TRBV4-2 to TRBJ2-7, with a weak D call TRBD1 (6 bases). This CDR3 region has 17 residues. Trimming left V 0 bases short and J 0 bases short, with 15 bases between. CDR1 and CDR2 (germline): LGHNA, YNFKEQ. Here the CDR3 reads CASSQDGLGDNSYEQYF. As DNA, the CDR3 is TGTGCCAGCAGCCAAGATGGGCTGGGGGACAACTCCTACGAGCAGTACTTC.

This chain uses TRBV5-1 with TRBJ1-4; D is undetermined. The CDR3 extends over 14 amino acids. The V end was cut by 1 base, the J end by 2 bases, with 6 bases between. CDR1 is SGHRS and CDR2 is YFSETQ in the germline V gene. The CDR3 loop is CASSLSSTNEKLFF. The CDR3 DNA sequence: TGCGCCAGCAGCTTGTCATCCACTAATGAAAAACTGTTTTTT.

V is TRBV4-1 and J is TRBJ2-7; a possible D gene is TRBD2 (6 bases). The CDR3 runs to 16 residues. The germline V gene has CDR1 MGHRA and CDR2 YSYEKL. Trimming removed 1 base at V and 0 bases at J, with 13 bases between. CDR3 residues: CASSQGGGGISYEQYF. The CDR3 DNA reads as TGCGCCAGCAGCCAAGGGGGTGGAGGGATCTCCTACGAGCAGTACTTC.

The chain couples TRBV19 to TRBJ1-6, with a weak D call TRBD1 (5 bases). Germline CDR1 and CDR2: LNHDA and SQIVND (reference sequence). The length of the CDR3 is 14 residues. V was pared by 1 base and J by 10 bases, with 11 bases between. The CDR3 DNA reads TGTGCCAGTAGTATAGGGGGCGGAAGGTCACCCCTCCACTTT. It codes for CASSIGGGRSPLHF.

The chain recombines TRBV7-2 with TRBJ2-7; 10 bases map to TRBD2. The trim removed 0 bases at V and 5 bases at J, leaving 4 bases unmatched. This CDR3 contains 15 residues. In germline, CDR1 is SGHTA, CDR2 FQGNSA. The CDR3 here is CASSLAGLASHEQYF. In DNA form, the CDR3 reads TGTGCCAGCAGCTTAGCGGGACTAGCGAGTCACGAGCAGTACTTC.

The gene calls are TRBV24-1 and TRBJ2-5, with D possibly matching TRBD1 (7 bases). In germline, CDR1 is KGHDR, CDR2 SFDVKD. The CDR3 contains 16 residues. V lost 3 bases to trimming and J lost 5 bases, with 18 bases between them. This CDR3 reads CATSDQSRGARETQYF. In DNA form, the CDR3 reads TGTGCCACCAGTGATCAATCCAGGGGGGCTCGGGAGACCCAGTACTTC.

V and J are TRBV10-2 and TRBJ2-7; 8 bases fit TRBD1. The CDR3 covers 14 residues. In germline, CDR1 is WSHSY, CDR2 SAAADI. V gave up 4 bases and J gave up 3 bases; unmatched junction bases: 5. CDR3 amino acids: CASSGTGPFYEQYF. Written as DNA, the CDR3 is TGCGCCAGCAGTGGGACAGGGCCTTTCTACGAGCAGTACTTC.

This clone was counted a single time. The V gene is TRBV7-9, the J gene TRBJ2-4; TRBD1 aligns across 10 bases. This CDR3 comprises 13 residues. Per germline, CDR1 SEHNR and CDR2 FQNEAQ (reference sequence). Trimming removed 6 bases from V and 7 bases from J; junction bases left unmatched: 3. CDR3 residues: CASRTGQGNIQYF. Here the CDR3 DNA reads TGTGCCAGCAGGACGGGACAGGGGAACATTCAGTACTTC.

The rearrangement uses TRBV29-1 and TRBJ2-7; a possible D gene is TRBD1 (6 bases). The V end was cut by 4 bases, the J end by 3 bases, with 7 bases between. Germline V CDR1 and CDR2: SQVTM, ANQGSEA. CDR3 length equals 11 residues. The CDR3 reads CSVADSYEQYF. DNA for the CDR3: TGCAGCGTTGCGGACAGCTACGAGCAGTACTTC.

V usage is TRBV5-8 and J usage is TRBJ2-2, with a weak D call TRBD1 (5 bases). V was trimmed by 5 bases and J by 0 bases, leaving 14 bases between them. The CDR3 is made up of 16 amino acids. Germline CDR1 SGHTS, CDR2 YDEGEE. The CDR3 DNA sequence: TGTGCCAGCAGAGAGACAGAGAACTCGAACACCGGGGAGCTGTTTTTT. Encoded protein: CASRETENSNTGELFF.

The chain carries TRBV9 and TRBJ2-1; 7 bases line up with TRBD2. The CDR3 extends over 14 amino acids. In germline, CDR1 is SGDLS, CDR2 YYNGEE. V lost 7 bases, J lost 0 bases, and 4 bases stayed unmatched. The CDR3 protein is CASSGGTSYNEQFF. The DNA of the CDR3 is TGTGCCAGCTCCGGGGGGACCTCCTACAATGAGCAGTTCTTC.

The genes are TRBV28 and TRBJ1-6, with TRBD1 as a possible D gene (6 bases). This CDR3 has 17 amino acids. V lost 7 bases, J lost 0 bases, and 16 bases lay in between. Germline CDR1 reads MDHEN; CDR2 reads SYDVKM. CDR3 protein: CASTPRGASSYNSPLHF. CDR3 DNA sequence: TGTGCCAGCACCCCCCGGGGGGCCAGCTCCTATAATTCACCCCTCCACTTT.

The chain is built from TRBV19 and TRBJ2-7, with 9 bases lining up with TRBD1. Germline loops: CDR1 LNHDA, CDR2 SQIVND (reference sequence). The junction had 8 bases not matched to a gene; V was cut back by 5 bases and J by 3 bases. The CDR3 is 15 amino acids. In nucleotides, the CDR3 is TGTGCCAGTAGTTCCGACAGGGGGAATGACTACGAGCAGTACTTC. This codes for CASSSDRGNDYEQYF.

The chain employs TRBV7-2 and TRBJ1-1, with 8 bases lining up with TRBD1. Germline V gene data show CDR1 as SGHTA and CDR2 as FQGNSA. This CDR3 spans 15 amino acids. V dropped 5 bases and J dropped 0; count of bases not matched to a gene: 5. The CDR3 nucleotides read TGTGCCAGCAGCCCGAGACAGGGGCTGAACACTGAAGCTTTCTTT. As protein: CASSPRQGLNTEAFF.

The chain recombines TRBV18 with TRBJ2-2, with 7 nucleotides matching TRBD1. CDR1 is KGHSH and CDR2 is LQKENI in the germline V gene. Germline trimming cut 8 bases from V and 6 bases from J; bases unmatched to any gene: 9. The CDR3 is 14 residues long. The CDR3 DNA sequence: TGTGCCAGCACAATCATACAGGGGCCCGGGGAGCTGTTTTTT. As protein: CASTIIQGPGELFF.

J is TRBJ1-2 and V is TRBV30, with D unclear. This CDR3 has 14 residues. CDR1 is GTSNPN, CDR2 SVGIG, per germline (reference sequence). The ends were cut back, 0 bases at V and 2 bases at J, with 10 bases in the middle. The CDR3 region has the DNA TGTGCCTGGAGTGTCCAAGACGGAAACTATGGCTACACCTTC. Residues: CAWSVQDGNYGYTF.

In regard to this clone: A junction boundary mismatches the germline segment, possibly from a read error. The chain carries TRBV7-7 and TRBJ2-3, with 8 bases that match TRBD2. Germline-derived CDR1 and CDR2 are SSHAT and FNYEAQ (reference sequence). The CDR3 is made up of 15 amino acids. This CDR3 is CASSLASGYGDTQYF. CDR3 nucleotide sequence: TGTGCTAGCAGCTTAGCTAGCGGGTACGGAGATACGCAGTATTTT.

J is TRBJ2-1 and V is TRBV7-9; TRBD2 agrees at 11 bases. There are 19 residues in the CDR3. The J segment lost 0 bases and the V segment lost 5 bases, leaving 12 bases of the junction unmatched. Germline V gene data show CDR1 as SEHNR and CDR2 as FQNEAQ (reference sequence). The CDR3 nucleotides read TGTGCCAGCAGCGTGTCACTAGCGGGAGTTATGAGCTCCTACAATGAGCAGTTCTTC. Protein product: CASSVSLAGVMSSYNEQFF.

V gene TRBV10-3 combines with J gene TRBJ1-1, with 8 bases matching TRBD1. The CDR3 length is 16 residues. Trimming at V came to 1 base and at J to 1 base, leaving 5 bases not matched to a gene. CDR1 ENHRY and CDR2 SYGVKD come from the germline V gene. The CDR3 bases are TGTGCCATCAGTGAGTTCTCCCAGGGGGCGAACACTGAAGCTTTCTTT. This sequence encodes CAISEFSQGANTEAFF.